The clone carrying this T cell receptor beta chain was seen just once. What it binds is not known. A read error is possible here, since a much larger clone lies one base away. The repertoire was sequenced with immunoSEQ multiplex PCR; TCRdb's copy has only in-frame clones and lacks some. The sample has 490,000 or so clones; 79% are singletons. The sample is drawn from a study of shared clonotypes between healthy human individuals. Points from the study as a whole: Enrolling few donors narrowed the genetic and exposure-history diversity that was represented.

About 83 million PBMCs served as the genomic DNA source for unsorted samples. The CDR3 length is 14 residues. The V gene end was trimmed by 4 bases and the J gene end by 4 bases; junction bases not matched to a gene: 1. Germline-derived CDR1 and CDR2 are MGHRA and YSYEKL. Sequencing was carried out using PBMCs. The clonotype originates from a woman aged 40 to 49 in good health. Some clones in this sample may be carry-over from other donors' samples. This chain connects TRBV4-1 to TRBJ2-5, with 12 positions matching TRBD2. DNA for the CDR3: TGCGCCAGCAGCCCGGGACTAGCGGGAGAGACCCAGTACTTC. Protein: CASSPGLAGETQYF.